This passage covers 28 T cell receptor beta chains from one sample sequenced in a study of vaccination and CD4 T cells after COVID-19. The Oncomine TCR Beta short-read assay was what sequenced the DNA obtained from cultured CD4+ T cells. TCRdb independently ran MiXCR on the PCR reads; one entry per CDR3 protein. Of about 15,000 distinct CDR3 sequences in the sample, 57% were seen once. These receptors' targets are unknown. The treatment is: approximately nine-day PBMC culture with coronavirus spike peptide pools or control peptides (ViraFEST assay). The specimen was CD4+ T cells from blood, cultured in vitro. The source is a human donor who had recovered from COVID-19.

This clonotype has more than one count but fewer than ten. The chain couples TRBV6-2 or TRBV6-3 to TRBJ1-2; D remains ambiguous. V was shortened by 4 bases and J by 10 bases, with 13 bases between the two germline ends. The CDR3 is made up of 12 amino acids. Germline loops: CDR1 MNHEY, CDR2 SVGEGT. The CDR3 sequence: CASSSDSRPYTF. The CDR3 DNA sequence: TGTGCCAGCAGTTCCGATTCCCGCCCCTACACCTTC.

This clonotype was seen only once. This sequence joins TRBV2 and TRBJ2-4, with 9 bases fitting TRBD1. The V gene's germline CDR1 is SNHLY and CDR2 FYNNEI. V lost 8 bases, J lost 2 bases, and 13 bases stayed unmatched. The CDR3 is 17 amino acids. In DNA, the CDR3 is TGTGCCAGCCGATTCCCATCCGGGACAGGGACCAAAAACATTCAGTACTTC. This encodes CASRFPSGTGTKNIQYF. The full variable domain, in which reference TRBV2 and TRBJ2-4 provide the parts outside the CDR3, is EPEVTQTPSHQVTQMGQEVILRCVPISNHLYFYWYRQILGQKVEFLVSFYNNEISEKSEIFDDQFSVERPDGSNFTLKIRSTKLEDSAMYFCASRFPSGTGTKNIQYFGAGTRLSVL.

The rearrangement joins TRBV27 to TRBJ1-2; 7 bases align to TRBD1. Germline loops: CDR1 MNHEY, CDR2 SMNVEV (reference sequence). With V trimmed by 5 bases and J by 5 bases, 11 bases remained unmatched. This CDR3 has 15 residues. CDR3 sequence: CASSAVTGNFYGYTF. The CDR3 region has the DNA TGTGCCAGCAGTGCCGTGACAGGGAACTTTTATGGCTACACCTTC.

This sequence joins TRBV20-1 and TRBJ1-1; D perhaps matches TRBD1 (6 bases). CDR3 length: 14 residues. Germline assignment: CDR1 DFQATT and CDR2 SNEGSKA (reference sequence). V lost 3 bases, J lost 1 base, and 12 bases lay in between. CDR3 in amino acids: CSASLGGPNTEAFF. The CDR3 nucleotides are TGCAGTGCTAGCCTTGGGGGGCCGAACACTGAAGCTTTCTTT.

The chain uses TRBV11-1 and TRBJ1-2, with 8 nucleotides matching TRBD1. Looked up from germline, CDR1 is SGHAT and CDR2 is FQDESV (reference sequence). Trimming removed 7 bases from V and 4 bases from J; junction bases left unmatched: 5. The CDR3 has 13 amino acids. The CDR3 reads CASTPTGAYGYTF. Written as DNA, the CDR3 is TGTGCCAGCACACCGACAGGGGCCTATGGCTACACCTTC.

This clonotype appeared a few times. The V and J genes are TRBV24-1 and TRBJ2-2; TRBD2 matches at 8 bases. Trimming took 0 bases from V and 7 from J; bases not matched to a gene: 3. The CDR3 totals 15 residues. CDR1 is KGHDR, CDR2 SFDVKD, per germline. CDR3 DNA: TGTGCCACCAGTGATTTGAGCCTAGCGGGCGGGGAGCTGTTTTTT. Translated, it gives CATSDLSLAGGELFF.

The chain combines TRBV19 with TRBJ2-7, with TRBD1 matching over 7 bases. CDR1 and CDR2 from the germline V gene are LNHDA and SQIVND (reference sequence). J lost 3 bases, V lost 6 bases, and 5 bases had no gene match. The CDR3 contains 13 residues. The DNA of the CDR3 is TGTGCCAGTAGGCCCCGGGACAGCTACGAGCAGTACTTC. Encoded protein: CASRPRDSYEQYF.

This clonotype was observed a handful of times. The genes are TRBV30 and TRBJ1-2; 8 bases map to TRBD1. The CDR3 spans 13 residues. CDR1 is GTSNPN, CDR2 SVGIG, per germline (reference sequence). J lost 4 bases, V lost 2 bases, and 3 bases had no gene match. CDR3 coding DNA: TGTGCCTGGAGTTCAGGGGGCAGCTATGGCTACACCTTC. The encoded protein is CAWSSGGSYGYTF.

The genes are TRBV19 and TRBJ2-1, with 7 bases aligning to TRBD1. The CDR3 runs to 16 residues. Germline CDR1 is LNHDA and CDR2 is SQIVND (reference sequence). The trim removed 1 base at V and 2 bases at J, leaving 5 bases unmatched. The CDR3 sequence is CASSIGSDRAYNEQFF. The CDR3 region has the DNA TGTGCCAGTAGTATAGGGAGTGACAGGGCCTACAATGAGCAGTTCTTC.

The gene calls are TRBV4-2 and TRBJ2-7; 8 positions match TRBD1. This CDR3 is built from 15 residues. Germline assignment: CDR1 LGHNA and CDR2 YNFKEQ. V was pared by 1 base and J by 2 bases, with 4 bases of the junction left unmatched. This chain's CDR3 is CASSQGGGQAYEQYF. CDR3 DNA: TGTGCCAGCAGCCAAGGAGGGGGACAGGCCTACGAGCAGTACTTC.

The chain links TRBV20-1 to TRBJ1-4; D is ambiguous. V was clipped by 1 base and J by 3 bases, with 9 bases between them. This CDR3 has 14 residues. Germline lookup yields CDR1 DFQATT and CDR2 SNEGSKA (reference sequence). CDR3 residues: CSARGQWPNEKLFF. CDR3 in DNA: TGCAGTGCTAGAGGGCAGTGGCCTAATGAAAAACTGTTTTTT.

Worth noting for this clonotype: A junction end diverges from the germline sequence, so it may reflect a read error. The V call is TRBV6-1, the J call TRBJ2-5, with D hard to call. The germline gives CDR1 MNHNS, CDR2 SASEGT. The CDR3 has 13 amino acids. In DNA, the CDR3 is TGCGCCAGCGCAGGCCAGGCTCAAGAGACCCAGTACTTC. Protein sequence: CASAGQAQETQYF.

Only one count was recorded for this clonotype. CDR3 region: CASSFRLAMGENIQYF. CDR3 sequence (DNA): TGTGCCAGCAGCTTCCGACTAGCGATGGGGGAAAACATTCAGTACTTC. The chain couples TRBV11-2 to TRBJ2-4, with TRBD2 identical over 8 bases. The germline V gene encodes CDR1 SGHAT and CDR2 FQNNGV. The CDR3 sequence is 16 residues long. The V gene end was trimmed by 3 bases and the J gene end by 5 bases; junction bases not matched to a gene: 9.

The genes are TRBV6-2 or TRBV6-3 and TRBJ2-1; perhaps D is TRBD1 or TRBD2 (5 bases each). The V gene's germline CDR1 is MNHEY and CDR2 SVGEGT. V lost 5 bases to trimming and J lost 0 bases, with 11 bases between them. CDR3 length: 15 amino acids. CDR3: CASSPPGSSYNEQFF. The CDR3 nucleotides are TGTGCCAGCAGTCCTCCAGGGAGCTCCTACAATGAGCAGTTCTTC.

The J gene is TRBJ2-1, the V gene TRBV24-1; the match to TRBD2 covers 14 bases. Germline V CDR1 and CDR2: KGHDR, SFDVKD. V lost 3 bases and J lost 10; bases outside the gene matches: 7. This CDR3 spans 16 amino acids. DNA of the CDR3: TGTGCCACCAGTGATACCGGGACTAGCGGGAGAACGGAGCAGTTCTTC. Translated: CATSDTGTSGRTEQFF.

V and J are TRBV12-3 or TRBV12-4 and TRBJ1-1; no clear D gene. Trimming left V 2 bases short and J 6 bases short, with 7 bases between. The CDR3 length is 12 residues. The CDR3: CASSLWVPEAFF. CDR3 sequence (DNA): TGTGCCAGCAGTTTATGGGTGCCTGAAGCTTTCTTT.

DNA for the CDR3: TGCAGTGCTAGAGATCAAGACTACATGTCCTACGAGCAGTACTTC. Encoded protein: CSARDQDYMSYEQYF. This sequence joins TRBV20-1 and TRBJ2-7; possibly TRBD2 for D (5 bases). The CDR3 runs to 15 residues. CDR1 is DFQATT, CDR2 SNEGSKA, per germline (reference sequence). V lost 0 bases and J lost 1, with 13 bases in between.

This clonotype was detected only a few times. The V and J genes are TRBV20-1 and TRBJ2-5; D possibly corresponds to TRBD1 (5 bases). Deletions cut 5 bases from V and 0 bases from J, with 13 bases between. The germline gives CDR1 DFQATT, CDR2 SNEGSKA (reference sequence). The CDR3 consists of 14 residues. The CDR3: CSALRNRYQETQYF. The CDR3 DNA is TGCAGTGCTCTCCGCAACAGGTACCAAGAGACCCAGTACTTC.

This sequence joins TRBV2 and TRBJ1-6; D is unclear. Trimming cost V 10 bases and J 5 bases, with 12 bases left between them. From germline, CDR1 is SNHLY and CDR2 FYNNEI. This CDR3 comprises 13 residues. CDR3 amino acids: CATTGRNNSPLHF. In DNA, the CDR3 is TGTGCCACCACGGGCCGCAATAATTCACCCCTCCACTTT. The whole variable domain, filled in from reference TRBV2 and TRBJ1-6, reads EPEVTQTPSHQVTQMGQEVILRCVPISNHLYFYWYRQILGQKVEFLVSFYNNEISEKSEIFDDQFSVERPDGSNFTLKIRSTKLEDSAMYFCATTGRNNSPLHFGNGTRLTVT.

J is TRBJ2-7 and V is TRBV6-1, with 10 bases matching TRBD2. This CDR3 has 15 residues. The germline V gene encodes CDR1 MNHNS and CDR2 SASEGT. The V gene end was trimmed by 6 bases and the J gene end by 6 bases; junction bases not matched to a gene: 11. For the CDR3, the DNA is TGTGCCAGCAGGGGGGATACTAGCGGGACCCTCGAGCAGTACTTC. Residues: CASRGDTSGTLEQYF.

As DNA, the CDR3 is TGTGCCATCAGTGAGTCTGGTAGCCGAGAGCAGTACTTC. Translating it yields CAISESGSREQYF. This sequence joins TRBV10-3 and TRBJ2-7; no clear D gene. Germline assignment: CDR1 ENHRY and CDR2 SYGVKD. V gave up 0 bases and J gave up 7 bases, with 10 bases separating them. CDR3 length equals 13 residues.

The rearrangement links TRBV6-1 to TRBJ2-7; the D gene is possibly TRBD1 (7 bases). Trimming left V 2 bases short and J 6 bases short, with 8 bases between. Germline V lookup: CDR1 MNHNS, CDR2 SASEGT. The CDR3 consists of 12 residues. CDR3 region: CASSEQGGEQYF. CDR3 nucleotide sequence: TGTGCCAGCAGTGAACAGGGGGGCGAGCAGTACTTC.

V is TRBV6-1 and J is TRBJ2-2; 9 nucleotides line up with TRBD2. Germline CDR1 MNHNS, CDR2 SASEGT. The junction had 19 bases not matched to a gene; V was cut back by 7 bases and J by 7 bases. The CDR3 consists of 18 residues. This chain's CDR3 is CASTSRGGSGRRDGELFF. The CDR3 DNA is TGTGCCAGCACCTCTCGGGGAGGGAGCGGGAGGAGGGACGGGGAGCTGTTTTTT.

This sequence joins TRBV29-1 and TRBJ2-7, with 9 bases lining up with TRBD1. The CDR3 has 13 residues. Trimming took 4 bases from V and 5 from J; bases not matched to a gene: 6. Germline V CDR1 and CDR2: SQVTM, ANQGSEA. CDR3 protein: CSVGPTGGDEQYF. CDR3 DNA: TGCAGCGTTGGTCCGACAGGGGGGGACGAGCAGTACTTC.

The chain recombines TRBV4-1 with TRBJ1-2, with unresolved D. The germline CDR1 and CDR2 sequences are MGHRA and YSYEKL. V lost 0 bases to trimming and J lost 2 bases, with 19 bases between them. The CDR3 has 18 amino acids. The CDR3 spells CASSQDNQAHLRNYGYTF. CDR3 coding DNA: TGCGCCAGCAGCCAAGATAATCAAGCCCACCTAAGAAACTATGGCTACACCTTC.

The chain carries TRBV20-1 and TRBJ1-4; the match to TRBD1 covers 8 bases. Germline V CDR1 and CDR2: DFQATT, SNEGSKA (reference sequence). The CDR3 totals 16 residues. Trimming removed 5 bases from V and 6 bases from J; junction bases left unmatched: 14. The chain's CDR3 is CSAVSSQGEKYEKLFF. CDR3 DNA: TGCAGTGCTGTCAGTTCACAGGGGGAGAAGTATGAAAAACTGTTTTTT.

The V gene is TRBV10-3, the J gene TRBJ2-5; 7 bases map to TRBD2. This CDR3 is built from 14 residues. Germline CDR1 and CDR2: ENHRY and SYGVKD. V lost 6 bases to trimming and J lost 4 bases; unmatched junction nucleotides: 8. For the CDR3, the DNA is TGTGCCATCAGGGGGGAGGGGAGAGGAGAGACCCAGTACTTC. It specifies CAIRGEGRGETQYF.

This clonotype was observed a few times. In nucleotides, the CDR3 is TGTGCCAGTAGTGTTCCGGGAGCTAATTCACCCCTCCACTTT. Translation: CASSVPGANSPLHF. The chain uses TRBV19 and TRBJ1-6; D not resolved. V dropped 5 bases and J dropped 6 bases, with 11 bases sitting between them. Germline V gene lookup returns CDR1 LNHDA and CDR2 SQIVND (reference sequence). The CDR3 length is 14 residues.